A selection of T cell receptor beta chains follows, all from one sample in a study of graft-versus-host responses after intestinal transplantation. No cognate antigen is known for these TCRs. Only in-frame clones appear in the TCRdb table, and some are missing; sequencing was by immunoSEQ multiplex PCR. The sample shows approximately 99,000 clones, 85% to 95% of them seen only once. The sequencing here drew on unstimulated CD8+ T cells sorted from spleen or lymph node cells, taken before transplant. The receptor source for this set is a human donor who was the organ donor for an intestinal transplant. Both conserved end residues are part of each CDR3. A D gene is named only where the DNA matches it firmly. Some rows mark clone size as missing; the rest say once, few, many or name a class of expanded clone.

V gene	J gene	D gene	clone size	CDR3 length	CDR3 DNA	CDR3 protein
TRBV7-9	TRBJ1-2	NA	once	15	TGTGCCAGCAGCTTAGGACAGGCTGATCCCTATGGCTACACCTTC	CASSLGQADPYGYTF
TRBV13	TRBJ2-1	NA	NA	12	TGTGCCAGCAGCTTAGCTGACAATGAGCAGTTCTTC	CASSLADNEQFF
TRBV7-3	TRBJ2-7	TRBD2	NA	15	TGTGCCAGCAGCTTATTAGCGGGAAGCTACTACGAGCAGTACTTC	CASSLLAGSYYEQYF
TRBV6-5	TRBJ2-1	TRBD2	NA	16	TGTGCCAGCAGATACCTAGCGGAGGTTCCCTACAATGAGCAGTTCTTC	CASRYLAEVPYNEQFF
TRBV4-1	TRBJ2-7	NA	once	18	TGCGCCAGCAGCCGAGCCACAGGGGTCTGGACTACTACCTACGAGCAGTACTTC	CASSRATGVWTTTYEQYF
TRBV5-3	TRBJ2-7	NA	NA	16	TGTGCCAGAAGCCGGCACAGGAAGGACGAAGCCTACGAGCAGTACTTC	CARSRHRKDEAYEQYF
TRBV2	TRBJ1-2	NA	NA	12	TGTGCCAGACCACGACTCGGGGATGGCTACACCTTC	CARPRLGDGYTF
TRBV6-5	TRBJ2-3	NA	NA	16	TGTGCCAGCAGTTACGGTCCGGGAGTCGCTACAGATACGCAGTATTTT	CASSYGPGVATDTQYF
TRBV11-2	TRBJ2-3	TRBD1	NA	15	TGTGCCAGCAGGCCAACAGGGGGACCCACAGATACGCAGTATTTT	CASRPTGGPTDTQYF
TRBV7-9	TRBJ2-7	NA	NA	14	TGTGCCAGCAGCCCCCAGGGTAAGGCCTACGAGCAGTACTTC	CASSPQGKAYEQYF
TRBV28	TRBJ2-1	NA	NA	14	TGTGCCAGCAGTTTATTAGGGGGGGGAGATGAGCAGTTCTTC	CASSLLGGGDEQFF
TRBV28	TRBJ2-5	NA	NA	15	TGTGCCAGCAGTCCCCCGGGTGACGGTTTTGAGACCCAGTACTTC	CASSPPGDGFETQYF
TRBV7-8	TRBJ2-1	TRBD2	NA	14	TGTGCCAGCAGCCTCGGGACTAGCACCAATGAGCAGTTCTTC	CASSLGTSTNEQFF
TRBV7-2	TRBJ1-1	NA	NA	14	TGTGCCGGCAGCCCTAGTATGAGTGCTACTGAAGCTTTCTTT	CAGSPSMSATEAFF
TRBV25-1	TRBJ2-3	NA	NA	15	TGTGCCAGCACCTCTTTTCCCGGAGCCACAGATACGCAGTATTTT	CASTSFPGATDTQYF
TRBV13	TRBJ2-1	TRBD2	NA	19	TGTGCCAGCAGCTTAGGCCGGTACTCTAGCGGGAGTGTCTACAATGAGCAGTTCTTC	CASSLGRYSSGSVYNEQFF
TRBV5-1	TRBJ2-2	NA	NA	18	TGCGCCAGCAGCCCTTGGGACTTGGATACCGCGAACACCGGGGAGCTGTTTTTT	CASSPWDLDTANTGELFF
TRBV28	TRBJ2-1	TRBD2	NA	17	TGTGCCAGCAGTTTATGGGGGGAGGGAAGCCCTTACAATGAGCAGTTCTTC	CASSLWGEGSPYNEQFF
TRBV5-1	TRBJ2-3	TRBD2	NA	18	TGCGCCAGCAGCTCCGGGACTAGCGGGGCCCTTAGCACAGATACGCAGTATTTT	CASSSGTSGALSTDTQYF
TRBV11-2	TRBJ1-2	TRBD1	NA	14	TGTGCCAGCAGCTTAGATGAGACAGGGAGAGGCTACACCTTC	CASSLDETGRGYTF
TRBV7-8	TRBJ2-7	NA	NA	15	TGTGCCAGCAGCCTTCGGACAGCTCTAATCTACGAGCAGTACTTC	CASSLRTALIYEQYF
TRBV6-1	TRBJ1-2	TRBD1	NA	16	TGTGCCAGCAGTGTGGGACAGGCCTCGACTTTTTGGGGCTACACCTTC	CASSVGQASTFWGYTF
TRBV7-9	TRBJ2-7	NA	NA	15	TGTGCCAGCAGCTTAGGTAGCGGACCTCCCTACGAGCAGTACTTC	CASSLGSGPPYEQYF